This T cell receptor beta chain came from a study of glioma-infiltrating T cells after dendritic cell vaccination. Time point here: after dendritic cell vaccination, including at tumor progression/relapse. Only patients with spare fresh-frozen tumor and over two years of follow-up were included. V shed 4 bases and J shed 6 bases, with 13 bases lying between them. From germline, CDR1 is MNHEY and CDR2 SMNVEV (reference sequence). The CDR3 extends over 15 amino acids. The protocol was immunoSEQ multiplex PCR, while the TCRdb copy is restricted to in-frame clones and leaves out a portion. The data contain under 130,000 clones, around 90% of them singletons.

The specimen was blood, collected after dendritic cell vaccination. This TCR came from a human donor with glioblastoma. This rearrangement joins TRBV27 to TRBJ1-6, with D uncertain. CDR3 loop: CASSSQRILNSPLHF. Here the CDR3 DNA reads TGTGCCAGCAGTTCCCAGAGGATCCTTAATTCACCCCTCCACTTT.